The TCR beta chain under discussion was sequenced for a study of blood T cells in healthy people across ages (dated by TCRdb to about 2015). Some background on the complete study: Template switching captured roughly one uniquely barcoded TCR beta cDNA molecule per two T cells in model experiments. To track age-related changes in TCR beta repertoire diversity, the study relied on deep sequencing normalized with unique cDNA molecular identifiers. Donors were grouped into four age groups: young (average roughly 15 years), middle-aged (roughly 40), aged (approximately 67) and long-lived (approximately 81). Donors of different ages were randomly distributed across sequencing lanes to avoid experimental bias. Using the same blood draw, the study looked at two additional independent replicas of 1 million unique cDNA reads for two donors, one aged 18 to 30 and the other aged 80 or older.

Libraries were made using 5' RACE. Data came from an Illumina HiSeq 2500. A second PCR of roughly 7 to 12 cycles was run with a J-beta primer mix and a sample-barcoded 5' primer. A template-switch 5' adaptor carrying 12 random nucleotides introduced a unique molecular identifier onto each TCR beta cDNA molecule. Each sample yielded at least 2.5 million CDR3-containing paired-end reads. First-strand cDNA was synthesized from all RNA with the Mint cDNA synthesis kit, primed by a TRBC-specific oligonucleotide. Following uracil-DNA glycosylase treatment, all cDNA underwent a first 18-cycle PCR with the universal primers M1SS and BC2_uni_R. For the original study's pipeline: For normalization, 1 million high-quality reads were randomly selected from each sample, with every read carrying a distinct molecular identifier. Instead of being binned into consensus sequences, reads that shared molecular identifiers were thrown out. MiTCR, run with a Q25 quality threshold and the strictest error-elimination algorithm, handled CDR3 identification, clonotype clustering and error correction. A nonparametric unseen species model using Euler transformation provided a lower-bound estimate of total TCR beta diversity. The public reads were reprocessed in TCRdb via fastp at Q25 and MiXCR, keeping in-frame beta chains. A single entry per CDR3 protein holds the most common genes and DNA from its merged rows. V and J calls and clone size were set by TCRdb, not the authors. A total of roughly 730,000 distinct CDR3 sequences appear in this sample, about 61% of them only once. The ten top clones hold around a quarter of the sample.

The full study reports these points: Compared with the aged group, more naive CD4+ T cells, fewer expanded clones and increased TCR diversity were shown by the long-lived group, suggesting age selection. The percentage of naive T cells measured by flow cytometry correlated strongly with observed TCR beta diversity. Since profiling was done on bulk unsorted PBMCs, naive and antigen-experienced compartments could not be conclusively compared. Total diversity estimates from one million sequenced T cells were considered lower bounds and underestimates. Observed TCR beta diversity per million T cells fell roughly linearly with age, and a significant reduction was already apparent by age around 40. Donor CMV infection status was unknown, potentially confounding age-related changes in expanded clonotypes.

Notes on this clonotype: The antigen this receptor binds is unknown. Within one base of it there is no much larger clone, and no base qualities were kept.

Systemically healthy Caucasian individuals from Russia, approximately 39 in total and aged about 6 to 100 years, were included as donors. Around 10 milliliters of peripheral blood were collected from each donor into EDTA-treated Vacutainer tubes. Ficoll-Paque density-gradient centrifugation was used to isolate PBMCs, with at least 7 million per sample. Total RNA was extracted from PBMCs with Trizol reagent, with at least 6 micrograms obtained per sample. For every donor, flow cytometry on a PBMC aliquot measured the percentage of naive CD45RAhigh/CD27high T cells. Measured from the cysteine to the phenylalanine, the CDR3 is 15 residues long. Only the CDR3 portion is preserved as DNA: 45 bases, with reading frame beginning at the first base. Compared with germline, V lacks 0 bases and J lacks 8 bases; bases without a gene match: 1. CDR1 SGDLS and CDR2 YYNGEE are derived from the germline V gene.

This receptor was identified in a man in his forties or fifties in good health. Recombination joined TRBV9 with TRBJ2-1; 14 central nucleotides agree with TRBD2. Sequencing was done on a sample of blood. The CDR3 corresponds to CASSVGLAGGHEQFF. The DNA is as follows: TGTGCCAGCAGCGTAGGACTAGCGGGGGGGCATGAGCAGTTCTTC.